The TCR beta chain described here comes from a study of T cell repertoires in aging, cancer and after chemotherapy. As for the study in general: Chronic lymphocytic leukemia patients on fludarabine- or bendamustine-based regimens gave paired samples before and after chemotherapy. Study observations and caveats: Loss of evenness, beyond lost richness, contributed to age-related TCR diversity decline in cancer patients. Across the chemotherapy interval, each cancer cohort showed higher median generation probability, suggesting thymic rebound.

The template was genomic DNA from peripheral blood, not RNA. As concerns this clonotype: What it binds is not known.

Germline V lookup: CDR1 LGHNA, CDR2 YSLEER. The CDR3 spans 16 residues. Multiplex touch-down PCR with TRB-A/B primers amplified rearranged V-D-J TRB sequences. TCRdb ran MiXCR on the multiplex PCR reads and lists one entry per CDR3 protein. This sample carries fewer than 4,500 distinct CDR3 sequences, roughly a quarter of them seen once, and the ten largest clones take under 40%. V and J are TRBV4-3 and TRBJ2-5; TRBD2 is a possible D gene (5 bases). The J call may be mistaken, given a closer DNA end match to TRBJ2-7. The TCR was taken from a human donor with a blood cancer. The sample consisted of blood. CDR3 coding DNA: TGCGCCAGCAGCCAAGATCGGGCTAGTGGGAGCTACGAGCAGTACTTC. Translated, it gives CASSQDRASGSYEQYF.